This record looks at one TCR beta chain sequence and its context. Produced via immunoSEQ multiplex PCR; TCRdb's table is partial and in-frame only. The top ten clones hold under 7.5% of a sample with around 41,000 clones, 76% of them seen once. The CDR3 spans 15 residues. The germline gives CDR1 SGHRS, CDR2 YFSETQ. J gave up 4 bases and V 4 bases, and 9 bases lay outside the gene matches. Single viable CD3+CD4+CD8-CD45RO+ cells were sorted as the memory CD4+ T cells. Donors' CMV status reflects serum IgG against pp150, pp28, p38, p52. These data belong to a study of memory CD4+ T cells and cytomegalovirus serostatus. Study summary: Healthy Belgian adult donors included nine or ten CMV-positive and some 24 CMV-negative people.

Sequenced input: memory CD4+ T cells from blood. This clonotype was sampled from an adult in good health and CMV-seronegative. This chain links TRBV5-1 with TRBJ2-7; 9 nucleotides align to TRBD1. CDR3 DNA sequence: TGCGCCAGCAGCCTTAAACAGGGGGCCCTATACGAGCAGTACTTC. This gives the protein CASSLKQGALYEQYF.